The clone carrying this TCR beta chain ranks as medium-sized. MiXCR was run by TCRdb on the reads, yielding one entry per CDR3 protein. The table shows approximately 4,000 distinct CDR3 sequences, with more than 13% occurring only once. V was clipped by 5 bases and J by 4 bases, with 20 bases between them. Germline CDR1 and CDR2: MDHEN and SYDVKM. The CDR3 has 16 amino acids. These data belong to a study of liver allograft versus peripheral blood T cells. About the study: Transplanted-liver T cell receptor repertoires were compared with recipients' peripheral blood repertoires.

This TCR was recovered from a human patient who had a liver transplant. Among the T cells, some may be from the graft donor. The genes are TRBV28 and TRBJ1-2; perhaps TRBD1 as D (5 bases). Written as DNA, the CDR3 is TGTGCCAGCAGTGAACGCGCATTCGCAGGGAGCTATGGCTACACCTTC. It encodes CASSERAFAGSYGYTF.